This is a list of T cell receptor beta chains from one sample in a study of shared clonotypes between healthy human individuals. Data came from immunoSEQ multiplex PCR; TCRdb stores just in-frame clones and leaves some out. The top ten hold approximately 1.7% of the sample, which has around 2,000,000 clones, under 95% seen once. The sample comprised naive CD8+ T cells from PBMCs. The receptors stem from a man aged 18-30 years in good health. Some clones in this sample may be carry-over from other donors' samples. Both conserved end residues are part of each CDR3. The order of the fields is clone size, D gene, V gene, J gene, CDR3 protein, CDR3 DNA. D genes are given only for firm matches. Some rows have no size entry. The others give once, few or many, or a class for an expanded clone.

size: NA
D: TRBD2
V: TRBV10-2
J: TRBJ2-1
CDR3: CASGLAGTNEQFF
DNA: TGCGCCAGTGGACTAGCGGGGACCAATGAGCAGTTCTTC

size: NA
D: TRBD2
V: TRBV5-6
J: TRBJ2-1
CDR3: CASSGSGRINNEQFF
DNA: TGTGCCAGCAGCGGAAGCGGGAGGATAAACAATGAGCAGTTCTTC

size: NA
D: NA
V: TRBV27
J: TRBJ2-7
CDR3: CASSLAGSREQYF
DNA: TGTGCCAGCAGTTTAGCGGGATCGAGAGAGCAGTACTTC

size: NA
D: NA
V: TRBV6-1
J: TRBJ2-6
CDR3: CASRLRVSGANVLTF
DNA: TGTGCCAGCAGGTTGAGGGTCTCTGGGGCCAACGTCCTGACTTTC

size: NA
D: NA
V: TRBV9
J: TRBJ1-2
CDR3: CASSTGGNTIYGYTF
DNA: TGTGCCAGCAGCACGGGGGGCAATACCATCTATGGCTACACCTTC

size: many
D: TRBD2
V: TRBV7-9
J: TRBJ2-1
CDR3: CASSPSSGSSYNEQFF
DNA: TGTGCCAGCAGCCCCTCTAGCGGGAGCTCCTACAATGAGCAGTTCTTC

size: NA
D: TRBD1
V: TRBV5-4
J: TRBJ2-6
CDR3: CASSLGDRAAAGANVLTF
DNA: TGTGCCAGCAGCTTGGGGGACAGGGCCGCGGCTGGGGCCAACGTCCTGACTTTC

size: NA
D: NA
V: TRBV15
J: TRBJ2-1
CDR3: CATSRGTGPSSYNEQFF
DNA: TGTGCCACCAGCAGAGGAACAGGGCCGAGCTCCTACAATGAGCAGTTCTTC

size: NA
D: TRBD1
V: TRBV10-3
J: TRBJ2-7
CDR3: CAISESRDRGSYEQYF
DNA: TGTGCCATCAGTGAGTCGAGGGACAGGGGCTCCTACGAGCAGTACTTC

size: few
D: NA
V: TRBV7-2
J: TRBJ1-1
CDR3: CASSSMNTEAFF
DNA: TGTGCCAGCAGCTCCATGAACACTGAAGCTTTCTTT

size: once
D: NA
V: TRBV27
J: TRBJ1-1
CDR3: CASSPGTVPNTEAFF
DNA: TGTGCCAGCAGTCCCGGGACCGTCCCGAACACTGAAGCTTTCTTT

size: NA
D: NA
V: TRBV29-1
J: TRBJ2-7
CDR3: CSVEDLVGGTYEQYF
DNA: TGCAGCGTTGAAGATCTCGTGGGGGGAACCTACGAGCAGTACTTC

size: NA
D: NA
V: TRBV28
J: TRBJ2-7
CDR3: CASSHGTLTESDEQYF
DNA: TGTGCCAGCAGCCATGGGACGCTGACAGAATCCGACGAGCAGTACTTC

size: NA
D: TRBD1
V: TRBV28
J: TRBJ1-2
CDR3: CASSPPRGEGYTF
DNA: TGTGCCAGCAGTCCCCCCAGGGGGGAGGGCTACACCTTC

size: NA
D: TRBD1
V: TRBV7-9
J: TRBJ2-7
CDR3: CASSGRRQGGYEQYF
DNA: TGTGCCAGCAGCGGCCGCCGACAGGGGGGGTACGAGCAGTACTTC

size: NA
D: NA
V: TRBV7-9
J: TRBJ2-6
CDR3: CASSFGLSGANVLTF
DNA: TGTGCCAGCAGCTTTGGCCTCTCTGGGGCCAACGTCCTGACTTTC

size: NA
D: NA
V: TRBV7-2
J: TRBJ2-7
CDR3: CASSLFHGNEQYF
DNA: TGTGCCAGCAGCTTATTCCACGGGAACGAGCAGTACTTC

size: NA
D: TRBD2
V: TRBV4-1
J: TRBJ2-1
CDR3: CASSSRLAGEVDEQFF
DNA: TGCGCCAGCAGCTCCCGACTAGCGGGAGAGGTGGATGAGCAGTTCTTC

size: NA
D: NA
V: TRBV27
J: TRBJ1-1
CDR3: CASRQGWNTEAFF
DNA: TGTGCCTCACGGCAGGGATGGAACACTGAAGCTTTCTTT

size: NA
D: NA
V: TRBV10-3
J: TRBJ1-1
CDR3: CALRTGRNTEAFF
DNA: TGTGCCCTCAGAACAGGGCGGAACACTGAAGCTTTCTTT

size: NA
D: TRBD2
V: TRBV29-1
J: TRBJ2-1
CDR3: CSGTSGEYNEQFF
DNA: TGCAGCGGAACTAGCGGGGAGTACAATGAGCAGTTCTTC

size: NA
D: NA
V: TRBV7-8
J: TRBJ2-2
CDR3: CASSLDAVNTGELFF
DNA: TGTGCCAGCAGCTTAGATGCGGTGAACACCGGGGAGCTGTTTTTT

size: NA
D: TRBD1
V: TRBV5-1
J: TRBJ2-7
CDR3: CASSQWTGGALIYEQYF
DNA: TGCGCCAGCAGCCAGTGGACAGGGGGGGCCCTGATATACGAGCAGTACTTC

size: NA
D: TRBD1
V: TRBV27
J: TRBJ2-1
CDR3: CASSKDRSSYNEQFF
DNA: TGTGCCAGCAGTAAGGACAGGAGCTCCTACAATGAGCAGTTCTTC

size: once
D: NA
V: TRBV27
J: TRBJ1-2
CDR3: CASSLRGRGYGYTF
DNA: TGTGCCAGCAGTTTAAGGGGCAGGGGCTATGGCTACACCTTC

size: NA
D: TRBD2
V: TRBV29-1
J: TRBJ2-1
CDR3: CSVGGGLAGVNEQFF
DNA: TGCAGCGTTGGGGGGGGACTAGCGGGAGTAAATGAGCAGTTCTTC

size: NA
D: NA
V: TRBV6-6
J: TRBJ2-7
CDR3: CASSSFPDRSSEQYF
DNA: TGTGCCAGCAGTTCCTTTCCCGACCGTTCCTCCGAGCAGTACTTC

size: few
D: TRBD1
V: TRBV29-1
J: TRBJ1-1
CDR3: CSVAAGGLEAFF
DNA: TGCAGCGTTGCTGCAGGGGGCCTTGAAGCTTTCTTT

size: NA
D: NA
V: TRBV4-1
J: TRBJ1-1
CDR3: CASSQDPGTKNTEAFF
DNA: TGCGCCAGCAGCCAAGATCCCGGGACAAAGAACACTGAAGCTTTCTTT

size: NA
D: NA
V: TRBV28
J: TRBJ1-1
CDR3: CASSLLENTEAFF
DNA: TGTGCCAGCAGTTTACTAGAGAACACTGAAGCTTTCTTT

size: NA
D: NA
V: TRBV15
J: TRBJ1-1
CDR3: CATSRDLRSLVWGTDTEAFF
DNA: TGTGCCACCAGCAGAGATTTGAGGAGCTTGGTCTGGGGGACGGATACTGAAGCTTTCTTT

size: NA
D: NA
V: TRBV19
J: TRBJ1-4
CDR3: CASSMIGQGVSEKLFF
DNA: TGTGCCAGTAGTATGATTGGCCAGGGAGTAAGTGAAAAACTGTTTTTT

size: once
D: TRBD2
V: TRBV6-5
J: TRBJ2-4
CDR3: CASTSGTQIQYF
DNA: TGTGCCAGCACTAGCGGGACCCAAATTCAGTACTTC

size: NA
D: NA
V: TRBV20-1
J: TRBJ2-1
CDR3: CSADILNEQFF
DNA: TGCAGTGCTGACATTTTGAATGAGCAGTTCTTC

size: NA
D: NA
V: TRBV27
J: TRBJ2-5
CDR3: CASSLPLSEETQYF
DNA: TGTGCCAGCAGTTTACCACTATCGGAAGAGACCCAGTACTTC

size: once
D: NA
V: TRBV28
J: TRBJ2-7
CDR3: CASSLYMGPLYEQYF
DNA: TGTGCCAGCAGTTTATATATGGGCCCCCTCTACGAGCAGTACTTC

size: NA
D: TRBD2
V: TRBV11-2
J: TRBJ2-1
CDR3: CASTGTTRIEQFF
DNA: TGTGCCAGCACAGGGACTACCCGGATCGAGCAGTTCTTC

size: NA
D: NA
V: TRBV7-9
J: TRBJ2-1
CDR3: CASSYNDKTSTFF
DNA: TGTGCCAGCAGCTATAACGACAAGACCTCTACGTTCTTC

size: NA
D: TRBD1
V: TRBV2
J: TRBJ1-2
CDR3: CASSYRDRVGTYGYTF
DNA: TGTGCCAGCAGTTACCGGGACAGGGTTGGGACTTATGGCTACACCTTC

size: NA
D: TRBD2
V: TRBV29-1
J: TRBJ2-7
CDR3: CSVLSGSMYEQYF
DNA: TGCAGCGTCCTTAGCGGGAGTATGTACGAGCAGTACTTC

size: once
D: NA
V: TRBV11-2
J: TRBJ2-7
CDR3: CASSPRGPFGDHEQYF
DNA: TGTGCCAGCAGCCCCAGAGGCCCCTTTGGGGATCACGAGCAGTACTTC

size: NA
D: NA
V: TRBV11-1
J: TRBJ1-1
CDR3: CASSLDFRTEAFF
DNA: TGTGCCAGCAGCTTAGACTTTAGAACTGAAGCTTTCTTT

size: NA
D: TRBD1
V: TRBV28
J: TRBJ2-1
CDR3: CASSIRDRGEHNEQFF
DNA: TGTGCCAGCAGTATACGAGACAGGGGGGAGCACAATGAGCAGTTCTTC

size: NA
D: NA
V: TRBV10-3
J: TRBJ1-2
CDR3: CAISESGPANYGYTF
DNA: TGTGCCATCAGTGAGTCAGGACCGGCTAACTATGGCTACACCTTC

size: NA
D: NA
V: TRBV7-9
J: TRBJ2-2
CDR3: CASSHPPGELFF
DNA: TGTGCCAGCAGCCACCCCCCCGGGGAGCTGTTTTTT

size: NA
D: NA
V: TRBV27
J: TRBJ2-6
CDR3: CASRGYSSLPGANVLTF
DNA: TGTGCCAGCAGGGGGTACAGCTCCCTCCCTGGGGCCAACGTCCTGACTTTC

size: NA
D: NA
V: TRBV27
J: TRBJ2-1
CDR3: CASGTRDGSYNEQFF
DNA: TGTGCCAGCGGCACCCGGGACGGTTCCTACAATGAGCAGTTCTTC

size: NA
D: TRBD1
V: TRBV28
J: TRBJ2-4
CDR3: CASSLLTGVRTKNIQYF
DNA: TGTGCCAGCAGTTTACTCACAGGGGTTAGAACCAAAAACATTCAGTACTTC

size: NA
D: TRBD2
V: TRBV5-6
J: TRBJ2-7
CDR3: CASSFGTRVFEQYF
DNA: TGTGCCAGCAGCTTTGGGACTAGGGTTTTCGAGCAGTACTTC

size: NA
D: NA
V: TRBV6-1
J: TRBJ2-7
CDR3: CASRWGRSYEQYF
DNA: TGTGCCAGCAGGTGGGGTAGGTCCTACGAGCAGTACTTC

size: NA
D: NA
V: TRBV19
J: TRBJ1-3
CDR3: CASTISGLSGNTIYF
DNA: TGTGCCAGTACCATCTCAGGACTCTCTGGAAACACCATATATTTT

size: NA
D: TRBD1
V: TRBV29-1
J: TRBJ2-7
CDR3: CSVDNGDSPYEQYF
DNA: TGCAGCGTTGATAATGGGGACAGCCCTTACGAGCAGTACTTC

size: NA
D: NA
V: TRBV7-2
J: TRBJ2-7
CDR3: CASSTGLAVRHEQYF
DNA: TGTGCCAGCAGCACGGGACTCGCCGTCAGGCACGAGCAGTACTTC

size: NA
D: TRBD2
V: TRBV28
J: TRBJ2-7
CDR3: CASSLGTSLYEQYF
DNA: TGTGCCAGCAGTTTAGGGACTAGCCTCTACGAGCAGTACTTC

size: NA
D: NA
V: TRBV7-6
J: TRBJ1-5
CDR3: CASSLAWSGDNQPQHF
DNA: TGTGCCAGCAGCTTAGCGTGGTCGGGGGACAATCAGCCCCAGCATTTT

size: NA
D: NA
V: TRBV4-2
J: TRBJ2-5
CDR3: CASSQAWNPETQYF
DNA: TGTGCCAGCAGCCAGGCTTGGAATCCTGAGACCCAGTACTTC

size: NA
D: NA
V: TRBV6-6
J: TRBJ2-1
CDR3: CASSYWRGTTDNEQFF
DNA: TGTGCCAGCAGTTACTGGCGCGGGACGACAGACAATGAGCAGTTCTTC

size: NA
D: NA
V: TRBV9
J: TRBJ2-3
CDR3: CASSVGDNPDTQYF
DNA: TGTGCCAGCAGCGTAGGTGATAACCCGGATACGCAGTATTTT

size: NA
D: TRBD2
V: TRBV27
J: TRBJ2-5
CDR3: CASRREGRKTQYF
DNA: TGTGCCAGCAGGCGGGAGGGCCGGAAGACCCAGTACTTC